These 24 T cell receptor beta chains were sequenced from one sample in a study of control samples from healthy donors and cancer patients. The table came from immunoSEQ multiplex PCR; TCRdb's copy has only in-frame clones and leaves some out. Of about 140,000 clones in the sample, approximately 86% were seen once. Material: blood. The receptors shown here come from a woman aged 25 to 39 in good health.

CDR3 DNA: TGTGCCAGCAGCTTTGTACTAGCGGAATCCTACGAGCAGTACTTC. It encodes CASSFVLAESYEQYF. The chain is built from TRBV5-4 and TRBJ2-7; 8 bases are a match to TRBD2. This CDR3 has 15 amino acids. With 2 bases clipped from V and 1 base from J, the junction kept 5 bases outside the gene matches. Germline CDR1 and CDR2: SGHNT and YYREEE (reference sequence).

The chain is built from TRBV9 and TRBJ2-7; D is possibly TRBD2 (5 bases). This CDR3 region has 16 residues. V lost 4 bases and J lost 7, with 24 bases in between. From germline, CDR1 is SGDLS and CDR2 YYNGEE. The CDR3 is CASSPTPGPQPGEQYF. CDR3 bases: TGTGCCAGCAGCCCTACCCCCGGGCCTCAACCGGGGGAGCAGTACTTC.

This chain links TRBV5-1 with TRBJ2-7; D ambiguous. Germline V gene data show CDR1 as SGHRS and CDR2 as YFSETQ. This CDR3 has 16 amino acids. V was trimmed by 0 bases and J by 2 bases, leaving 15 bases between them. Here the CDR3 reads CASSLVMGPLTYEQYF. The CDR3 DNA is TGCGCCAGCAGCTTGGTTATGGGTCCTCTCACCTACGAGCAGTACTTC.

The genes are TRBV18 and TRBJ1-1, with 8 bases identical to TRBD1. The junction had 2 bases not matched to a gene; V was cut back by 6 bases and J by 2 bases. There are 13 residues in the CDR3. Germline loops: CDR1 KGHSH, CDR2 LQKENI. This CDR3 reads CASSQGANTEAFF. As DNA, the CDR3 is TGTGCCAGCTCCCAGGGGGCAAACACTGAAGCTTTCTTT.

The rearrangement uses TRBV7-8 and TRBJ1-2; D ambiguous. This CDR3 region has 14 residues. V dropped 3 bases and J dropped 1 base, with 9 bases sitting between them. The germline CDR1 and CDR2 sequences are SGHVS and FQNEAQ. CDR3 nucleotide sequence: TGTGCCAGCAGCTTGGAGTCAATTAACTATGGCTACACCTTC. Translating it yields CASSLESINYGYTF.

The chain uses TRBV19 and TRBJ2-2; 8 bases are a match to TRBD1. Germline V CDR1 and CDR2: LNHDA, SQIVND (reference sequence). The CDR3 consists of 15 residues. The junction had 6 bases not matched to a gene; V was cut back by 5 bases and J by 4 bases. The CDR3: CASSVDTGGTGELFF. The CDR3 coding sequence is TGTGCCAGTAGTGTTGATACAGGGGGCACCGGGGAGCTGTTTTTT. Based on the CDR3 plus reference TRBV19 and TRBJ2-2, the full variable domain is DGGITQSPKYLFRKEGQNVTLSCEQNLNHDAMYWYRQDPGQGLRLIYYSQIVNDFQKGDIAEGYSVSREKKESFPLTVTSAQKNPTAFYLCASSVDTGGTGELFFGEGSRLTVL.

The V call is TRBV6-6, the J call TRBJ1-5; D may be TRBD1 (6 bases). CDR1 is MNHNY, CDR2 SVGAGI, per germline (reference sequence). V lost 5 bases to trimming and J lost 4 bases, with 15 bases between them. The CDR3 covers 15 residues. The CDR3 bases are TGTGCCAGCAGTCCCACAGGGTATGGTAATCAGCCCCAGCATTTT. It codes for CASSPTGYGNQPQHF.

Here the CDR3 DNA reads TGTGCCAGCAGCCAACGGGGCGGGAGGAGCACAGATACGCAGTATTTT. The encoded protein is CASSQRGGRSTDTQYF. The gene calls are TRBV3-1 (or the pseudogene TRBV3-2) and TRBJ2-3; 8 bases are shared with TRBD2. The germline CDR1 and CDR2 sequences are LGHDT and YNNKEL (reference sequence). The CDR3 consists of 16 residues. V gave up 2 bases and J gave up 0 bases; unmatched junction bases: 4.

CDR3 nucleotides: TGTGCCAGTAGTGGTCGAGAGGGGGGAGAGACCCAGTACTTC. Protein product: CASSGREGGETQYF. The chain couples TRBV19 to TRBJ2-5, with D perhaps assigned TRBD1 or TRBD2 (6 bases each). CDR1 and CDR2 (germline): LNHDA, SQIVND (reference sequence). V lost 5 bases and J lost 4, with 14 bases in between. The CDR3 length is 14 residues.

The J gene is TRBJ2-7, the V gene TRBV2, with D unresolved. The CDR3 consists of 11 residues. Germline loops: CDR1 SNHLY, CDR2 FYNNEI. V shed 7 bases and J shed 3 bases, with 7 bases lying between them. The CDR3 DNA sequence: TGTGCCAGCACCCCAAACTACGAGCAGTACTTC. Protein product: CASTPNYEQYF.

The V call is TRBV9, the J call TRBJ1-2; D uncertain. This CDR3 is built from 15 residues. Trimming pared 4 bases from V and 4 bases from J, leaving 17 bases between. CDR1 SGDLS and CDR2 YYNGEE come from the germline V gene. CDR3 sequence reads: CASSPRSAGRYGYTF. The DNA for the CDR3 is TGTGCCAGCAGCCCCCGATCAGCAGGCCGCTATGGCTACACCTTC.

The CDR3 DNA sequence: TGTGCCAGCAGTCACCCGAGCGGACTGTCCTACGAGCAGTACTTC. Translation: CASSHPSGLSYEQYF. The rearrangement links TRBV6-6 to TRBJ2-7; D is possibly TRBD2 (5 bases). V dropped 5 bases and J dropped 1 base, with 15 bases sitting between them. CDR1 and CDR2 from the germline V gene are MNHNY and SVGAGI (reference sequence). The CDR3 runs 15 residues.

The V and J genes are TRBV24-1 and TRBJ2-5; weak D call: TRBD1 (6 bases). Trimming removed 4 bases from V and 4 bases from J, with 18 bases in between. The CDR3 extends over 16 amino acids. Germline V gives CDR1 KGHDR, CDR2 SFDVKD. CDR3 DNA: TGTGCCACCAGTGAGAAGTCCAGGGGTACAGGAGAGACCCAGTACTTC. Translating it yields CATSEKSRGTGETQYF.

The chain carries TRBV19 and TRBJ2-2; 10 positions agree with TRBD1. The CDR3 sequence is 15 residues long. Germline lookup yields CDR1 LNHDA and CDR2 SQIVND (reference sequence). The V gene end was trimmed by 4 bases and the J gene end by 6 bases; junction bases not matched to a gene: 5. The DNA for the CDR3 is TGTGCCAGTAGTAGGGACAGGGGACGGTCCGGGGAGCTGTTTTTT. Its translation: CASSRDRGRSGELFF.

This sequence joins TRBV19 and TRBJ2-2; D might be TRBD2 (6 bases). Trimming cost V 6 bases and J 5 bases, with 13 bases left between them. The CDR3 is 14 amino acids. Germline V gene data show CDR1 as LNHDA and CDR2 as SQIVND (reference sequence). CDR3 protein: CASSPLLATGELFF. The CDR3 region has the DNA TGTGCCAGTAGCCCCCTACTAGCTACCGGGGAGCTGTTTTTT.

The gene calls are TRBV19 and TRBJ2-5; TRBD1 matches at 9 bases. This CDR3 has 18 residues. Germline CDR1 is LNHDA and CDR2 is SQIVND (reference sequence). V lost 5 bases to trimming and J lost 5 bases; unmatched junction nucleotides: 18. The CDR3 sequence is CASSGLLGGQGISETQYF. The CDR3 DNA follows: TGTGCCAGTAGTGGGCTATTAGGAGGACAGGGGATTTCGGAGACCCAGTACTTC.

CDR3 bases: TGTGCCAGCAGCCAATTCGAAGCGACTGAAGCTTTCTTT. It specifies CASSQFEATEAFF. The V call is TRBV14, the J call TRBJ1-1; D is ambiguous. Germline V gene data show CDR1 as SGHDN and CDR2 as FVKESK. Trimming cost V 2 bases and J 5 bases, with 9 bases left between them. The CDR3 runs to 13 residues.

The chain has TRBV27 and TRBJ1-2, with D maybe TRBD1 (5 bases). This CDR3 spans 16 amino acids. With 6 bases removed from V and 7 bases from J, the gap between germline ends came to 24 bases. The germline V gene encodes CDR1 MNHEY and CDR2 SMNVEV (reference sequence). The DNA for the CDR3 is TGTGCCAGCAGCACGTTATCGGACGGCGCTGGGGGTGGCTACACCTTC. It translates to CASSTLSDGAGGGYTF.

The V and J genes are TRBV7-2 and TRBJ1-4; 11 positions match TRBD1. V trimming: 6 bases; J trimming: 8 bases; junction bases outside the gene matches: 5. The CDR3 is 14 residues long. Per germline, CDR1 SGHTA and CDR2 FQGNSA. The CDR3 DNA follows: TGTGCCAGCAGTACGGGACAGGGGGGAGAAAAACTGTTTTTT. Its translation: CASSTGQGGEKLFF.

The rearrangement links TRBV18 to TRBJ1-2; possibly TRBD1 for D (6 bases). Per the germline V gene, CDR1 is KGHSH and CDR2 is LQKENI. The CDR3 extends over 16 amino acids. Trimming removed 5 bases at V and 8 bases at J, with 24 bases between. The CDR3 bases are TGTGCCAGCTCATTGCGACAGGTCGGGGAGTATGGGGGCTACACCTTC. Translated, it gives CASSLRQVGEYGGYTF.

V and J are TRBV5-4 and TRBJ2-1; D gene ambiguous. The CDR3 runs to 16 residues. V lost 4 bases, J lost 1 base, and 15 bases lay in between. Germline CDR1 reads SGHNT; CDR2 reads YYREEE (reference sequence). CDR3 nucleotide sequence: TGTGCCAGCAGCCCGCGGACGCTGGGGTCCTACAATGAGCAGTTCTTC. This encodes CASSPRTLGSYNEQFF.

The V and J genes are TRBV19 and TRBJ2-3; D remains ambiguous. The V and J ends lost 8 bases and 1 base respectively, with 13 bases between them. CDR1 is LNHDA and CDR2 is SQIVND in the germline V gene (reference sequence). This CDR3 has 14 residues. The DNA of the CDR3 is TGTGCCAGTGGCGCCGGGCTTCGCACAGATACGCAGTATTTT. Protein: CASGAGLRTDTQYF.

This chain links TRBV27 with TRBJ2-2; 7 nucleotides agree with TRBD2. V trimming: 2 bases; J trimming: 4 bases; junction bases outside the gene matches: 4. There are 15 residues in the CDR3. CDR1 and CDR2 (germline): MNHEY, SMNVEV (reference sequence). The CDR3 nucleotides are TGTGCCAGCAGTTTAGGGGTAGCGGGCACCGGGGAGCTGTTTTTT. Translating gives CASSLGVAGTGELFF.

The rearrangement joins TRBV7-8 to TRBJ2-5; D unresolved. The CDR3 covers 12 residues. Germline V gives CDR1 SGHVS, CDR2 FQNEAQ. V was trimmed by 1 base and J by 4 bases, leaving 4 bases between them. The CDR3 DNA reads as TGTGCCAGCAGCTTAGTTAGAGAGACCCAGTACTTC. Residues: CASSLVRETQYF.